This T cell receptor (beta chain) was profiled in a study of beta chain features in type 1 diabetes. Overall study context: Sorted cells examined across all samples numbered 107,917,701.

This CDR3 is built from 11 residues. CDR1 is SNHLY and CDR2 is FYNNEI in the germline V gene. V was cut by 8 bases and J by 8 bases, with 9 bases left in between. The study's findings and limits: TCRB CDR3 length was moderately but significantly reduced in all four CD4+ subsets of Type 1 diabetes patients.

Reverse transcription of all isolated RNA meant that expressed TCRB transcripts were sequenced. Naive, central memory and regulatory T cell samples produced a mean of approximately 3.6 million reads. Measured with immunoSEQ multiplex PCR; TCRdb has only the in-frame clones, and not every one. The repertoire holds about 900,000 clones, roughly 16% seen once, with about 0.02% in the top ten. A few counts support this clone. Its specificity is not known. On average, the one heparinised blood draw given by each donor was roughly 100 mL. The sample comprised naive CD4+ T cells from blood. The clonotype was recovered from a woman aged 18-29 years in good health. The chain couples TRBV2 to TRBJ2-2; no clear D gene. Written as DNA, the CDR3 is TGTGCCAGCGGCGAGATGGGGGAGCTGTTTTTT. It codes for CASGEMGELFF.